This TCR beta chain was sequenced in a study of CD4+ T cells in melanoma. General study points: Reportedly, melanoma neoantigen-specific CD4+ T cells showed varied differentiation states. A reported correlation linked neoantigen-specific CD4+ T cells to CD8+, macrophage and B cell function.

Data came from immunoSEQ multiplex PCR; TCRdb stores just in-frame clones and leaves some out. This table has roughly 21,000 clones, around 80% appearing once. A note on this clone: No antigen is known for it.

There are 16 residues in the CDR3. Germline-derived CDR1 and CDR2 are SGHRS and YFSETQ. V lost 5 bases and J lost 1, with 16 bases in between. This chain uses TRBV5-1 with TRBJ2-1; weak D call: TRBD2 (7 bases). The TCR sequence derives from a human donor with melanoma. CDR3 nucleotide sequence: TGCGCCAGCAGGCTCTTGGGGGGGGCATCCTACAATGAGCAGTTCTTC. Translating gives CASRLLGGASYNEQFF. The variable domain in full, with the rest retrieved from reference TRBV5-1 and TRBJ2-1, is KAGVTQTPRYLIKTRGQQVTLSCSPISGHRSVSWYQQTPGQGLQFLFEYFSETQRNKGNFPGRFSGRQFSNSRSEMNVSTLELGDSALYLCASRLLGGASYNEQFFGPGTRLTVL.